The 8 T cell receptor beta chains presented below share a single source sample, sequenced in a study of OX40 agonist ivuxolimab in advanced cancers. Some clones are missing from TCRdb's copy, which holds only in-frame ones; the method was immunoSEQ multiplex PCR. The sample lists tens of thousands of clones; approximately 90% were seen once. Sequences were derived from CD4+ or CD8+ T cells sorted from blood, sampled in a trial of the OX40 agonist ivuxolimab. Receptors originate from an adult with an advanced solid tumor such as melanoma, head and neck, liver or kidney cancer.

The rearrangement uses TRBV18 and TRBJ1-4, with a tentative D call TRBD1 (6 bases). The germline gives CDR1 KGHSH, CDR2 LQKENI. CDR3 length: 14 amino acids. The germline V and J ends were trimmed by 11 bases and 8 bases, with 21 bases remaining between them. The CDR3 nucleotides read TGTGCCGCCAACTCACAGGGTGCGGGGGAAAAACTGTTTTTT. Its protein is CAANSQGAGEKLFF.

This sequence joins TRBV6-5 and TRBJ2-3; D possibly uses TRBD1 or TRBD2 (5 bases each). Germline V lookup: CDR1 MNHEY, CDR2 SVGAGI. The CDR3 sequence is 15 residues long. V was trimmed by 5 bases and J by 4 bases, leaving 16 bases between them. CDR3 bases: TGTGCCAGCAGTACTAGGACACTAGGGTCAGATACGCAGTATTTT. It translates to CASSTRTLGSDTQYF.

J is TRBJ1-1 and V is TRBV27, with D possibly being TRBD1 (5 bases). Germline V gene sequence: CDR1 MNHEY, CDR2 SMNVEV (reference sequence). The CDR3 is 13 amino acids. V lost 2 bases, J lost 3 bases, and 7 bases lay in between. The DNA of the CDR3 is TGTGCCAGCAGTTTAGTGGGGGACACTGAAGCTTTCTTT. It codes for CASSLVGDTEAFF.

The chain employs TRBV27 and TRBJ2-1, with 15 bases that match TRBD2. The CDR3 extends over 20 amino acids. V shed 5 bases and J 8 bases; nucleotides not matched to a gene: 19. Looked up from germline, CDR1 is MNHEY and CDR2 is SMNVEV (reference sequence). In nucleotides, the CDR3 is TGTGCCAGCAGTCCCACCCCCGGGACTAGCGGGAGGTGGGAGAACGATGAGCAGTTCTTC. This sequence encodes CASSPTPGTSGRWENDEQFF.

The V and J genes are TRBV10-2 and TRBJ1-1; 10 bases line up with TRBD1. Germline lookup yields CDR1 WSHSY and CDR2 SAAADI. J lost 6 bases, V lost 5 bases, and 12 bases had no gene match. This CDR3 has 16 residues. The CDR3 region has the DNA TGCGCCAGCAGTCGAGCGGGACAGGGGCTGACGGCTGAAGCTTTCTTT. The encoded protein is CASSRAGQGLTAEAFF.

This chain links TRBV9 with TRBJ2-7; no clear D gene. This CDR3 has 15 residues. Germline CDR1 is SGDLS and CDR2 is YYNGEE. Trimming removed 0 bases at V and 6 bases at J, with 16 bases between. CDR3 region: CASSVDSPPTGEQYF. Written as DNA, the CDR3 is TGTGCCAGCAGCGTAGACTCACCTCCAACGGGCGAGCAGTACTTC.

The V gene is TRBV7-9, the J gene TRBJ2-7; 7 bases are a match to TRBD2. The germline V gene has CDR1 SEHNR and CDR2 FQNEAQ (reference sequence). V shed 0 bases and J 1 base; nucleotides not matched to a gene: 6. The length of the CDR3 is 16 residues. As DNA, the CDR3 is TGTGCCAGCAGCTTAGCCCATGGCGGGAGTTCCTACGAGCAGTACTTC. This sequence encodes CASSLAHGGSSYEQYF.

The chain recombines TRBV7-9 with TRBJ2-7, with TRBD1 matching over 8 bases. Germline CDR1 reads SEHNR; CDR2 reads FQNEAQ (reference sequence). V shed 5 bases, J shed 3 bases, and the junction held 6 bases outside the gene matches. The CDR3 spans 14 residues. CDR3 in amino acids: CASSRPTGDYEQYF. In DNA form, the CDR3 reads TGTGCCAGCAGCCGGCCGACAGGGGACTACGAGCAGTACTTC.